Presented here are 26 T cell receptor beta chains from one specimen sequenced in a study of T cell repertoires in cytomegalovirus infection. Each CDR3 protein gets one entry after TCRdb re-called the reads with MiXCR. Here the sample spans about 220,000 distinct CDR3 sequences, around 35% being singletons. Antigens of these TCRs are unknown. Source: CD8+ T cells from cultured PBMCs, taken from culture after CMV antigen stimulation. The source is a human donor in good health (CMV status not recorded). Some clones in this sample may be carry-over from other donors' samples.

The rearrangement links TRBV28 to TRBJ2-3; 12 bases line up with TRBD2. Germline CDR1 is MDHEN and CDR2 is SYDVKM. The CDR3 is 19 amino acids. The trim removed 6 bases at V and 4 bases at J, leaving 17 bases unmatched. This chain's CDR3 is CASSLETRLAGALADTQYF. CDR3 sequence (DNA): TGTGCCAGCAGCCTAGAAACACGACTAGCGGGAGCATTGGCAGATACGCAGTATTTT.

The V call is TRBV5-5, the J call TRBJ1-1, with 10 nucleotides matching TRBD1. This CDR3 contains 15 residues. The J segment lost 10 bases and the V segment lost 0 bases, leaving 9 bases of the junction unmatched. Germline values: CDR1 SGHKS, CDR2 YYEKEE (reference sequence). The CDR3, as DNA: TGTGCCAGCAGCTTGGGGGACAGGGGCCTCCGGGGAGCTTTCTTT. As protein: CASSLGDRGLRGAFF.

This clonotype was recorded only once. The gene calls are TRBV27 and TRBJ2-7, with D maybe TRBD1 (5 bases). The V end lost 5 bases, the J end lost 2 bases, and 10 bases lay between the germline ends. This CDR3 has 13 residues. Germline CDR1 and CDR2: MNHEY and SMNVEV (reference sequence). The CDR3 loop is CASSKSTAYEQYF. The CDR3 DNA follows: TGTGCCAGCAGTAAGTCGACAGCCTACGAGCAGTACTTC.

This clonotype was counted once. A much larger clone lies a single base off, so this may be a read error. The rearrangement joins TRBV7-9 to TRBJ2-2; D perhaps matches TRBD1 (6 bases). Germline CDR1 and CDR2: SEHNR and FQNEAQ (reference sequence). CDR3 length: 17 residues. V was shortened by 4 bases and J by 1 base, with 16 bases between the two germline ends. The CDR3 nucleotides read TGTGCCAGCAGCTGTGGGGGAACAGGGCTGAACACCGGGGAGCTGTTTTTT. Residues: CASSCGGTGLNTGELFF.

This clonotype turned up a few times. For the CDR3, the DNA is TGCGCCAGCAGCGGGGACCTCGGCGGAGAGACCCAGTACTTC. This codes for CASSGDLGGETQYF. The J gene is TRBJ2-5, the V gene TRBV5-1, with D perhaps matching TRBD1 or TRBD2 (5 bases each). This CDR3 has 14 amino acids. The germline CDR1 and CDR2 sequences are SGHRS and YFSETQ. V lost 4 bases and J 4 bases, leaving 14 bases between the germline ends. The variable domain in full, completed from reference TRBV5-1 and TRBJ2-5, reads KAGVTQTPRYLIKTRGQQVTLSCSPISGHRSVSWYQQTPGQGLQFLFEYFSETQRNKGNFPGRFSGRQFSNSRSEMNVSTLELGDSALYLCASSGDLGGETQYFGPGTRLLVL.

The J gene is TRBJ2-2, the V gene TRBV6-8, with 7 bases that match TRBD1. This CDR3 is 14 amino acids long. Germline V gene data show CDR1 as MNHGY and CDR2 as SAAAGT. The junction had 1 base not matched to a gene; V was cut back by 2 bases and J by 4 bases. The CDR3 protein is CASSYDRATGELFF. The CDR3 nucleotides are TGTGCCAGCAGTTACGACAGGGCCACCGGGGAGCTGTTTTTT.

This clonotype has only a few counts. The rearrangement joins TRBV7-8 to TRBJ1-1; a weak D match, TRBD1 (6 bases). Trimming removed 1 base at V and 1 base at J, with 19 bases between. This CDR3 is built from 18 residues. Germline values: CDR1 SGHVS, CDR2 FQNEAQ. The CDR3 DNA follows: TGTGCCAGCAGCTTAGTCGGTGGCGGGGGGGCGTCGAACACTGAAGCTTTCTTT. The encoded protein is CASSLVGGGGASNTEAFF. Complete variable domain (other parts from reference TRBV7-8 and TRBJ1-1): GAGVSQSPRYKVAKRGQDVALRCDPISGHVSLFWYQQALGQGPEFLTYFQNEAQLDKSGLPSDRFFAERPEGSVSTLKIQRTQQEDSAVYLCASSLVGGGGASNTEAFFGQGTRLTVV.

This clonotype turned up a few times. The rearrangement links TRBV7-8 to TRBJ1-2; D is unclear. The CDR3 totals 14 residues. Germline assignment: CDR1 SGHVS and CDR2 FQNEAQ. Trimming cost V 3 bases and J 6 bases, with 14 bases left between them. CDR3 sequence reads: CASSFKGRENGYTF. The CDR3 bases are TGTGCCAGCAGCTTTAAGGGCCGGGAGAATGGCTACACCTTC.

V is TRBV7-1 and J is TRBJ1-1; D not certain. TRBV7-1 is marked as an open reading frame, function uncertain. This CDR3 has 13 amino acids. The V end was cut by 9 bases, the J end by 0 bases, with 11 bases between. The CDR3 loop is CASNRPMNTEAFF. Here the CDR3 DNA reads TGTGCCAGTAACCGACCGATGAACACTGAAGCTTTCTTT.

This clonotype was observed once. CDR3 sequence reads: CASSQRDYLTDTQYF. The DNA of the CDR3 is TGCGCCAGCAGCCAGCGGGACTACCTCACAGATACGCAGTATTTT. This sequence joins TRBV4-1 and TRBJ2-3, with 7 bases fitting TRBD2. The V segment lost 3 bases and the J segment 2 bases; nucleotides outside the gene matches: 5. In germline, CDR1 is MGHRA, CDR2 YSYEKL. This CDR3 contains 15 residues.

This chain uses TRBV7-8 with TRBJ2-1, with 11 bases aligning to TRBD2. CDR1 and CDR2 from the germline V gene are SGHVS and FQNEAQ. V shed 5 bases, J shed 3 bases, and the junction held 9 bases outside the gene matches. The CDR3 contains 17 residues. The CDR3 bases are TGTGCCAGCAGCCTTCGGGCTAGCGGGGGGTTCTACAATGAGCAGTTCTTC. Translating gives CASSLRASGGFYNEQFF.

In this sample, this clonotype turned up many times. This chain joins TRBV7-2 and TRBJ2-7; 7 positions agree with TRBD1. Trimming took 1 base from V and 1 from J; bases not matched to a gene: 7. Per the germline V gene, CDR1 is SGHTA and CDR2 is FQGNSA. The CDR3 runs to 16 residues. The CDR3 loop reads CASSLEGTVSSYEQYF. The CDR3 DNA sequence: TGTGCCAGCAGCTTAGAAGGGACAGTAAGTTCCTACGAGCAGTACTTC.

V and J are TRBV7-8 and TRBJ2-3; no clear D. Germline lookup yields CDR1 SGHVS and CDR2 FQNEAQ. Deletions cut 4 bases from V and 10 bases from J, with 12 bases between. CDR3 length: 12 residues. The CDR3 DNA follows: TGTGCCAGCAGCTCCACCAAGTTTCCGCAGTATTTT. Translated: CASSSTKFPQYF.

This clonotype was picked up a small number of times. V gene TRBV27 combines with J gene TRBJ2-7; D call uncertain. V was cut by 2 bases and J by 2 bases, with 7 bases left in between. The CDR3 has 13 residues. The germline V gene has CDR1 MNHEY and CDR2 SMNVEV (reference sequence). CDR3 amino acids: CASSLARTYEQYF. In nucleotides, the CDR3 is TGTGCCAGCAGTTTAGCCAGGACCTACGAGCAGTACTTC.

This clonotype appeared many times. The chain employs TRBV4-1 and TRBJ2-6; D not certain. V dropped 0 bases and J dropped 0 bases, with 3 bases sitting between them. CDR3 length: 15 amino acids. From germline, CDR1 is MGHRA and CDR2 YSYEKL. As DNA, the CDR3 is TGCGCCAGCAGCCAAGAAATCTCTGGGGCCAACGTCCTGACTTTC. It specifies CASSQEISGANVLTF.

This clonotype was counted a few times. V gene TRBV7-6 combines with J gene TRBJ2-5; D is perhaps TRBD2 (5 bases). Germline values: CDR1 SGHVS, CDR2 FNYEAQ. Trimming stripped 0 bases from V and 2 bases from J, with 19 bases between. This CDR3 comprises 18 residues. CDR3 region: CASSLARFSDPGQETQYF. DNA for the CDR3: TGTGCCAGCAGCTTAGCGCGTTTTAGCGACCCGGGGCAAGAGACCCAGTACTTC.

The J gene is TRBJ2-3, the V gene TRBV9; D gene unclear. V was pared by 7 bases and J by 3 bases, with 18 bases between. Germline V gives CDR1 SGDLS, CDR2 YYNGEE. This CDR3 spans 15 amino acids. CDR3 in amino acids: CASRPDSGGTDTQYF. The CDR3 nucleotides read TGTGCCAGCCGCCCGGATAGTGGTGGAACAGATACGCAGTATTTT.

Only a few counts were recorded for this clonotype. This chain joins TRBV28 and TRBJ2-1; TRBD2 agrees at 13 bases. V gave up 4 bases and J gave up 3 bases; unmatched junction bases: 6. Germline lookup yields CDR1 MDHEN and CDR2 SYDVKM. The CDR3 runs 17 residues. The CDR3 sequence is CASSSRLAGGNYNEQFF. CDR3 coding DNA: TGTGCCAGCAGTTCCCGACTAGCGGGAGGAAACTACAATGAGCAGTTCTTC.

This clonotype came up a few times. Its ends do not fully match the called genes, so a read error is possible. J is TRBJ1-2 and V is TRBV7-9; D is unclear. Looked up from germline, CDR1 is SEHNR and CDR2 is FQNEAQ (reference sequence). The CDR3 loop spans 11 amino acids. The CDR3 loop reads CASSSSGEASF. CDR3 in DNA: TGTGCCAGCAGCTCCTCTGGGGAGGCTAGCTTC.

CDR3 sequence reads: CASSLYASSYNEQFF. CDR3 in DNA: TGTGCCAGCAGTTTATACGCGAGCTCCTACAATGAGCAGTTCTTC. The chain has TRBV27 and TRBJ2-1; D not resolved. Per germline, CDR1 MNHEY and CDR2 SMNVEV (reference sequence). V lost 1 base to trimming and J lost 0 bases, with 7 bases between them. CDR3 length: 15 residues.

This clonotype was seen more than once but under ten times. The rearrangement uses TRBV9 and TRBJ1-2, with D perhaps TRBD1 (6 bases). Trimming shortened V by 4 bases and J by 2 bases, and 21 bases separated the two germline ends. Per the germline V gene, CDR1 is SGDLS and CDR2 is YYNGEE. The CDR3 is 17 amino acids. The CDR3: CASSSPTRGPTNYGYTF. The CDR3 DNA is TGTGCCAGCAGCTCACCGACCCGGGGGCCAACAAACTATGGCTACACCTTC.

The V and J genes are TRBV7-8 and TRBJ1-2; TRBD1 matches 8 bases. V shed 5 bases and J 1 base; nucleotides not matched to a gene: 9. This CDR3 has 16 amino acids. Germline V gene data show CDR1 as SGHVS and CDR2 as FQNEAQ. The CDR3 loop is CASSVVRDRFNYGYTF. CDR3 nucleotide sequence: TGTGCCAGCAGCGTAGTTAGGGACAGGTTTAACTATGGCTACACCTTC.

A few counts support this clonotype. The V gene is TRBV11-2, the J gene TRBJ2-5, with a weak D call TRBD2 (5 bases). This CDR3 is 14 amino acids long. Germline-derived CDR1 and CDR2 are SGHAT and FQNNGV. V was pared by 3 bases and J by 2 bases, with 10 bases between. The CDR3 DNA is TGTGCCAGCAGCTTTACGGGGTATCAAGAGACCCAGTACTTC. Protein sequence: CASSFTGYQETQYF. Full variable domain (rest looked up from reference TRBV11-2 and TRBJ2-5): EAGVAQSPRYKIIEKRQSVAFWCNPISGHATLYWYQQILGQGPKLLIQFQNNGVVDDSQLPKDRFSAERLKGVDSTLKIQPAKLEDSAVYLCASSFTGYQETQYFGPGTRLLVL.

This chain links TRBV11-3 with TRBJ2-1, with 10 nucleotides matching TRBD2. Germline V gene sequence: CDR1 SGHNT, CDR2 YENEEA. The CDR3 totals 16 residues. The V and J ends lost 4 bases and 8 bases, in that order; junction bases with no gene match: 11. CDR3 amino acids: CASSSSGGAPIDEQFF. Here the CDR3 DNA reads TGTGCCAGCAGCTCTAGCGGGGGCGCGCCGATCGATGAGCAGTTCTTC.

This clonotype came up once. The chain couples TRBV10-3 to TRBJ1-2; no definite D call. There are 11 residues in the CDR3. The ends were cut back, 4 bases at V and 5 bases at J, with 5 bases in the middle. Germline CDR1 reads ENHRY; CDR2 reads SYGVKD. CDR3 DNA sequence: TGTGCCATCAGTGTGGATTATGGCTACACCTTC. Translation gives CAISVDYGYTF.

The chain employs TRBV4-2 and TRBJ2-5; 12 positions agree with TRBD2. V shed 0 bases, J shed 2 bases, and the junction held 7 bases outside the gene matches. This CDR3 comprises 18 residues. In germline, CDR1 is LGHNA, CDR2 YNFKEQ. In nucleotides, the CDR3 is TGTGCCAGCAGCCAAGAGGTATCCCTAGCGGGGGGGCAAGAGACCCAGTACTTC. Its translation is CASSQEVSLAGGQETQYF.